This T cell receptor (beta chain) was profiled in a study of identifying expanded T cells in peripheral blood. Study observations and caveats: About 1.2 clones differed between technical replicates, versus approximately 17 and 20 over time. Across healthy donors, higher total template counts meant significantly greater approximately two-week count variance.

No infections or other immune events were documented during collection. Produced via immunoSEQ multiplex PCR; TCRdb's table is partial and in-frame only. Counted here are 84,000 or so clones, around 89% occurring once; the ten biggest clones make up around 3%. A note on this clone: Its antigen is as yet unknown.

This clonotype was sampled from a person between 18 and 69 years old in good health. Sequenced sample: blood.

CDR3 sequence: CASSSDPGSGYGHIYGYTF. CDR3 coding DNA: TGTGCCAGCAGTTCCGACCCGGGATCAGGGTATGGGCATATATATGGCTACACCTTC. This chain joins TRBV27 and TRBJ1-2, with D perhaps TRBD1 (5 bases). Germline assignment: CDR1 MNHEY and CDR2 SMNVEV (reference sequence). This CDR3 comprises 19 residues. V shed 4 bases and J shed 5 bases, with 29 bases lying between them.